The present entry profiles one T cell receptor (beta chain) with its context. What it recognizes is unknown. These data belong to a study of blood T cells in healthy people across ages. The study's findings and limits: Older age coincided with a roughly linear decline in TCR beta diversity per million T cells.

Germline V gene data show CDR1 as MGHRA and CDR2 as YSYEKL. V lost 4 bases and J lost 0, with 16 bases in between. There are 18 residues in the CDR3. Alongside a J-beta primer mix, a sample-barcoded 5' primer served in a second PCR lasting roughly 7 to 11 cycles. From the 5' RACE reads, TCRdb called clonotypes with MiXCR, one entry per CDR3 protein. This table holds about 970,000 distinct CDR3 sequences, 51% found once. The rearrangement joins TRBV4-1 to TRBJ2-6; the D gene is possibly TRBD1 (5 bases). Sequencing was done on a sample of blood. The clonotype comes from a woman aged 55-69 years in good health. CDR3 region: CASSPGAREPSGANVLTF. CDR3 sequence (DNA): TGCGCCAGCAGCCCTGGGGCGAGAGAACCCTCTGGGGCCAACGTCCTGACTTTC.